The rows below give T cell receptor beta chains drawn from one sample of a study of human T cells and chemical hapten exposure. TCRdb reprocessed the RACE reads via MiXCR and lists one record per CDR3 protein. Of 100,000 to 150,000 distinct CDR3 sequences listed, approximately 10% are singletons. Sequencing used whole blood. Every receptor here comes from a male donor in good health. Some clones in this sample may be carry-over from other donors' samples. CDR3s include the opening cysteine and the closing phenylalanine or tryptophan. Each record gives: V gene, J gene, clone size, D gene, CDR3 DNA, CDR3 protein. D genes are given only for firm matches. Size values are once, few and many counts, or a class for expanded clones, and some rows have none.

v_call: TRBV4-3
j_call: TRBJ1-5
clone_size: many
d_call: .
cdr3_nt: TGCGCCAGCAGCCAGGTAACAGGGAGCAATCAGCCCCAGCATTTT
cdr3_aa: CASSQVTGSNQPQHF

v_call: TRBV20-1
j_call: TRBJ2-3
clone_size: many
d_call: TRBD1
cdr3_nt: TGCAGTGCCACGAAGGGGGCGACCACAGATACGCAGTATTTT
cdr3_aa: CSATKGATTDTQYF

v_call: TRBV3-1
j_call: TRBJ2-5
clone_size: .
d_call: .
cdr3_nt: TGTGCCAGCAGCCAAAACAGGGAACAAGAGACCCAGTACTTC
cdr3_aa: CASSQNREQETQYF

v_call: TRBV12-3/TRBV12-4
j_call: TRBJ1-3
clone_size: many
d_call: .
cdr3_nt: TGTGCCAGCAGTGAACCCCACTCTGGAAACACCATATATTTT
cdr3_aa: CASSEPHSGNTIYF

v_call: TRBV29-1
j_call: TRBJ2-7
clone_size: many
d_call: TRBD2
cdr3_nt: TGCAGCGTTGAAGAGAACCCTAGCGGGAGAAACGAGCAGTACTTC
cdr3_aa: CSVEENPSGRNEQYF

v_call: TRBV9
j_call: TRBJ1-6
clone_size: many
d_call: .
cdr3_nt: TGTGCCAGCAGTGGACAGCAATATAATTCACCCCTCCACTTT
cdr3_aa: CASSGQQYNSPLHF

v_call: TRBV6-6
j_call: TRBJ2-7
clone_size: few
d_call: .
cdr3_nt: TGTGCCAGCAGGGGCAGAGAATACTACGAGCAGTACTTC
cdr3_aa: CASRGREYYEQYF

v_call: TRBV5-1
j_call: TRBJ1-2
clone_size: few
d_call: .
cdr3_nt: TGCGCCAGCAGCTTGGGTGCCGGGGTTGGCTACACCTTC
cdr3_aa: CASSLGAGVGYTF

v_call: TRBV12-3/TRBV12-4
j_call: TRBJ1-2
clone_size: .
d_call: TRBD1
cdr3_nt: TGTGCCAGCACCGCAGGGGGAGGGAGTTCCTATGGCTACACCTTC
cdr3_aa: CASTAGGGSSYGYTF

v_call: TRBV9
j_call: TRBJ2-7
clone_size: many
d_call: .
cdr3_nt: TGTGCCAGCAGCGTAGGTACCTCCCTCTCCTACGAGCAGTACTTC
cdr3_aa: CASSVGTSLSYEQYF

v_call: TRBV28
j_call: TRBJ2-7
clone_size: few
d_call: .
cdr3_nt: TGTGCCAGCACCCCACAGCCTAGCACCTACGAGCAGTACTTC
cdr3_aa: CASTPQPSTYEQYF

v_call: TRBV27
j_call: TRBJ2-7
clone_size: few
d_call: .
cdr3_nt: TGTGCCAGCAGTTTTTCGGGGGGCAGTGAGCAGTACTTC
cdr3_aa: CASSFSGGSEQYF

v_call: TRBV7-9
j_call: TRBJ2-3
clone_size: many
d_call: .
cdr3_nt: TGTGCCAGCAGCTTAGCGGCGGAAACTACGCAGTATTTT
cdr3_aa: CASSLAAETTQYF

v_call: TRBV28
j_call: TRBJ2-6
clone_size: .
d_call: .
cdr3_nt: TGTGCCAGCAGTCAATCGGACAGTAGCTCTGGGGCCAACGTCCTGACTTTC
cdr3_aa: CASSQSDSSSGANVLTF

v_call: TRBV12-3/TRBV12-4
j_call: TRBJ2-5
clone_size: few
d_call: .
cdr3_nt: TGTGCCAGCAGTTTTAGGCGCCGCTTCCTTCGGAGCGGAGAGAGTGAGACCCAGTACTTC
cdr3_aa: CASSFRRRFLRSGESETQYF

v_call: TRBV15
j_call: TRBJ1-1
clone_size: .
d_call: .
cdr3_nt: TGTGCCACCAGCAGTATTCCGGGACCTAAGAACACTGAAGCTTTCTTT
cdr3_aa: CATSSIPGPKNTEAFF

v_call: TRBV5-6
j_call: TRBJ1-6
clone_size: .
d_call: .
cdr3_nt: TGTGCCAGCAGCTTGGAGCCTACCAATTCACCCCTCCACTTT
cdr3_aa: CASSLEPTNSPLHF

v_call: TRBV28
j_call: TRBJ1-2
clone_size: many
d_call: TRBD1
cdr3_nt: TGTGCCAGCATAGAGACAGGGGGCGTCTATGGCTACACCTTC
cdr3_aa: CASIETGGVYGYTF

v_call: TRBV5-1
j_call: TRBJ1-6
clone_size: few
d_call: .
cdr3_nt: TGCGCCAGCAGCTTGAACCCGGGTTTGGGGTATAATTCACCCCTCCACTTT
cdr3_aa: CASSLNPGLGYNSPLHF

v_call: TRBV7-2
j_call: TRBJ2-1
clone_size: .
d_call: TRBD1
cdr3_nt: TGTGCCAGCAGCTGGTCCTCCCCCTCCGGGACAGGGAAGGACGAGCAGTTCTTC
cdr3_aa: CASSWSSPSGTGKDEQFF

v_call: TRBV11-2
j_call: TRBJ2-5
clone_size: few
d_call: .
cdr3_nt: TGTGCCAGCAGCTCGACTAGTCGGCCCCCACAAGAGACCCAGTACTTC
cdr3_aa: CASSSTSRPPQETQYF

v_call: TRBV2
j_call: TRBJ2-5
clone_size: few
d_call: .
cdr3_nt: TGTGCCATCAGCGCTGGGGGCGAGACCCAGTACTTC
cdr3_aa: CAISAGGETQYF

v_call: TRBV12-3/TRBV12-4
j_call: TRBJ2-7
clone_size: few
d_call: .
cdr3_nt: TGTGCCAGCAGTTTCTCCGATCTAGGAGACCACTACTACGAGCAGTACTTC
cdr3_aa: CASSFSDLGDHYYEQYF

v_call: TRBV10-3
j_call: TRBJ1-6
clone_size: few
d_call: TRBD1
cdr3_nt: TGTGCCATCAGTGACCAACAGGGGGCGCCCGATTCACCCCTCCACTTT
cdr3_aa: CAISDQQGAPDSPLHF

v_call: TRBV29-1
j_call: TRBJ2-3
clone_size: .
d_call: .
cdr3_nt: TGCAGCGTTGCTGGGCGAGGCACAGATACGCAGTATTTT
cdr3_aa: CSVAGRGTDTQYF

v_call: TRBV13
j_call: TRBJ2-7
clone_size: .
d_call: .
cdr3_nt: TGTGCCAGCAGCTTAGAATTCCGGGGGACTCCCTACGAGCAGTACTTC
cdr3_aa: CASSLEFRGTPYEQYF

v_call: TRBV12-3/TRBV12-4
j_call: TRBJ2-1
clone_size: .
d_call: .
cdr3_nt: TGTGCCAGCAGCCGTAACGACAATGAGCAGTTCTTC
cdr3_aa: CASSRNDNEQFF

v_call: TRBV12-3/TRBV12-4
j_call: TRBJ1-4
clone_size: few
d_call: .
cdr3_nt: TGTGCCAGCAGTCGCCAAGAAGAAAAACTGTTTTTT
cdr3_aa: CASSRQEEKLFF

v_call: TRBV4-3
j_call: TRBJ1-6
clone_size: .
d_call: .
cdr3_nt: TGCGCCAGCAGCCAGGGACTGGATTCACCCCTCCACTTT
cdr3_aa: CASSQGLDSPLHF

v_call: TRBV20-1
j_call: TRBJ1-1
clone_size: many
d_call: TRBD1
cdr3_nt: TGCAGTGCTAGTGAATCCGGGACAGGGATTACTGAAGCTTTCTTT
cdr3_aa: CSASESGTGITEAFF

v_call: TRBV5-1
j_call: TRBJ2-1
clone_size: .
d_call: TRBD1
cdr3_nt: TGCGCCAGCAGCTTGGGGGAACGGACAGGGAACAATGAGCAGTTCTTC
cdr3_aa: CASSLGERTGNNEQFF

v_call: TRBV7-2
j_call: TRBJ1-1
clone_size: few
d_call: TRBD1
cdr3_nt: TGTGCCAGCAGCCAAGACAGGGGGCTAAGGACCGAAGCTTTCTTT
cdr3_aa: CASSQDRGLRTEAFF

v_call: TRBV6-6
j_call: TRBJ2-7
clone_size: .
d_call: .
cdr3_nt: TGTGCCAGCAGTTACTCGGGGGCCATTTCCTACGAGCAGTACTTC
cdr3_aa: CASSYSGAISYEQYF

v_call: TRBV5-1
j_call: TRBJ2-1
clone_size: few
d_call: .
cdr3_nt: TGCGCCAGCAGCTTCGGTGGAGGGGGCCCCGTCGATGAGCAGTTCTTC
cdr3_aa: CASSFGGGGPVDEQFF

v_call: TRBV15
j_call: TRBJ2-7
clone_size: few
d_call: TRBD2
cdr3_nt: TGTGCCACCAGCTCCACGGTACTAGCGGCCGAGCAGTACTTC
cdr3_aa: CATSSTVLAAEQYF

v_call: TRBV3-1
j_call: TRBJ2-3
clone_size: few
d_call: TRBD2
cdr3_nt: TGTGCCAGCAGCCAGCTGGGACTAGACACAGATACGCAGTATTTT
cdr3_aa: CASSQLGLDTDTQYF

v_call: TRBV18
j_call: TRBJ1-1
clone_size: many
d_call: TRBD1
cdr3_nt: TGTGCCAGCTCACCCTCCCACGGGACAGGGTCGAACACTGAAGCTTTCTTT
cdr3_aa: CASSPSHGTGSNTEAFF

v_call: TRBV10-3
j_call: TRBJ2-3
clone_size: few
d_call: .
cdr3_nt: TGTGCCATCAGGACCTCTGGGGCAGGTGATACGCAGTATTTT
cdr3_aa: CAIRTSGAGDTQYF

v_call: TRBV7-9
j_call: TRBJ2-1
clone_size: few
d_call: TRBD2
cdr3_nt: TGTGCCAGCAGCTTAGTCCGACTAGCGGGAGGGGGCAATGAGCAGTTCTTC
cdr3_aa: CASSLVRLAGGGNEQFF

v_call: TRBV7-9
j_call: TRBJ1-2
clone_size: .
d_call: .
cdr3_nt: TGTGCCAGCAGCCCCCGCTTACAGGGAATTGATCGTGGCTACACCTTC
cdr3_aa: CASSPRLQGIDRGYTF

v_call: TRBV6-6
j_call: TRBJ1-6
clone_size: .
d_call: TRBD1
cdr3_nt: TGTGCCAGCACTGCCAAGATCTTGACAGGGGGCCAGGATTCACCCCTCCACTTT
cdr3_aa: CASTAKILTGGQDSPLHF